This T cell receptor beta chain derives from a study of shared clonotypes between healthy human individuals. Assay used: immunoSEQ multiplex PCR; TCRdb lists only in-frame clones, some missing. Found here are fewer than 3 million clones, roughly 92% of them singletons; the top ten hold 0.3% to 0.4%. Regarding this clone: Its antigen is as yet unknown.

Germline V gene lookup returns CDR1 WNHNN and CDR2 SYGVQD (reference sequence). J was trimmed by 3 bases and V by 5 bases; bases with no gene match: 5. The CDR3 covers 15 residues. General observations from the study: Several donors showed sharing of about 4.8% of naive CD4 clonotypes.

Sequenced input: naive CD4+ T cells from PBMCs. Subset noted: CD45RA+ positively selected. The receptor was derived from a man aged 18 to 29 in good health. Some clones in this sample may be carry-over from other donors' samples. The chain uses TRBV10-1 and TRBJ2-3; 10 bases align to TRBD1. As DNA, the CDR3 is TGCGCCAGCAGTCAAGGGACAGGGGAGACAGATACGCAGTATTTT. Its translation: CASSQGTGETDTQYF.